A selection of T cell receptor beta chains follows, all from one sample in a study of cytomegalovirus exposure and HLA in healthy donors. The table came from immunoSEQ multiplex PCR; TCRdb's copy has only in-frame clones and leaves some out. The sample lists 250,000 to 350,000 clones, 75% to 90% occurring once. The sequencing input was PBMCs. The receptor source for this set is a man aged 40-49 years in good health and CMV-seropositive. CDR3s include the opening cysteine and the closing phenylalanine or tryptophan. The order of the fields is J gene, CDR3 length, clone size, V gene, D gene, CDR3 protein, CDR3 DNA. D genes are given only for firm matches. Clone size appears in some rows only: once, few, many, or a class for an expanded clone.

TRBJ2-1 | 16 | - | TRBV19 | - | CASSSPPTGFDNEQFF | TGTGCCAGTAGTTCTCCCCCTACGGGATTTGACAATGAGCAGTTCTTC
TRBJ2-5 | 13 | - | TRBV6-1 | - | CAILAPYQETQYF | TGTGCCATCCTAGCACCGTACCAAGAGACCCAGTACTTC
TRBJ2-2 | 17 | - | TRBV2 | TRBD2 | CASRAGLAGDFDGELFF | TGTGCCAGCAGGGCGGGACTAGCGGGAGATTTTGACGGGGAGCTGTTTTTT
TRBJ2-7 | 14 | once | TRBV27 | TRBD1 | CASSLPGQGYEQYF | TGTGCCAGCAGTCTCCCGGGACAGGGCTACGAGCAGTACTTC
TRBJ1-5 | 14 | - | TRBV27 | TRBD1 | CASANRGNNQPQHF | TGTGCCAGCGCCAACAGGGGGAACAATCAGCCCCAGCATTTT
TRBJ1-1 | 12 | - | TRBV19 | - | CASSEYDTEAFF | TGTGCCAGTAGTGAGTACGACACTGAAGCTTTCTTT
TRBJ2-4 | 15 | - | TRBV7-2 | TRBD2 | CASSSSREVKNIQYF | TGTGCCAGCAGCTCAAGCCGGGAGGTCAAAAACATTCAGTACTTC
TRBJ2-7 | 16 | - | TRBV7-8 | TRBD2 | CASSFLGGTGGYEQYF | TGTGCCAGCAGCTTCCTGGGGGGGACTGGAGGCTACGAGCAGTACTTC
TRBJ2-7 | 16 | - | TRBV5-5 | - | CASSLGAAISSYEQYF | TGTGCCAGCAGCTTGGGGGCAGCAATAAGCTCCTACGAGCAGTACTTC
TRBJ1-1 | 14 | - | TRBV7-2 | TRBD1 | CASSAPQGWTEAFF | TGTGCCAGCAGCGCCCCACAGGGGTGGACTGAAGCTTTCTTT
TRBJ1-1 | 14 | - | TRBV5-6 | TRBD1 | CASSLGQPNTEAFF | TGTGCCAGCAGCCTGGGACAGCCGAACACTGAAGCTTTCTTT
TRBJ2-7 | 20 | few | TRBV27 | - | CASSSLSQFPQQTRSYEQYF | TGTGCCAGCAGTTCCCTCTCGCAGTTCCCTCAGCAGACACGCTCCTACGAGCAGTACTTC
TRBJ2-2 | 16 | - | TRBV29-1 | - | CSVEDFGGRNTGELFF | TGCAGCGTTGAAGATTTCGGGGGTCGCAACACCGGGGAGCTGTTTTTT